This TCR beta chain was sequenced during a study of blood T cell repertoires in COVID-19. Study details: The samples span acute and convalescent COVID-19 from the United States, Italy and Spain. T cells, B-cell-depleted T cells, or PBMCs provided the cDNA or gDNA that served as material.

In the authors' workflow: Amplifying reference gene primers gave estimates of nucleated cell counts. Sequenced by immunoSEQ multiplex PCR; TCRdb stores in-frame clones only, minus some. Clone size and V and J calls were adopted from that table, with D and trimming inferred from the DNA. Among about 59,000 clones listed, roughly 85% were seen once. V lost 6 bases, J lost 4 bases, and 13 bases lay in between. The CDR3 has 15 residues. CDR1 is MNHEY, CDR2 SMNVEV, per germline (reference sequence). This clonotype was sampled from a human donor in a cohort sampled during active COVID-19. V gene TRBV27 combines with J gene TRBJ2-6; D might be TRBD1 (6 bases). Material for sequencing was peripheral blood. CDR3 coding DNA: TGTGCCAGCAGGCAGGGGATCTACGGGGCCAACGTCCTGACTTTC. This sequence encodes CASRQGIYGANVLTF.